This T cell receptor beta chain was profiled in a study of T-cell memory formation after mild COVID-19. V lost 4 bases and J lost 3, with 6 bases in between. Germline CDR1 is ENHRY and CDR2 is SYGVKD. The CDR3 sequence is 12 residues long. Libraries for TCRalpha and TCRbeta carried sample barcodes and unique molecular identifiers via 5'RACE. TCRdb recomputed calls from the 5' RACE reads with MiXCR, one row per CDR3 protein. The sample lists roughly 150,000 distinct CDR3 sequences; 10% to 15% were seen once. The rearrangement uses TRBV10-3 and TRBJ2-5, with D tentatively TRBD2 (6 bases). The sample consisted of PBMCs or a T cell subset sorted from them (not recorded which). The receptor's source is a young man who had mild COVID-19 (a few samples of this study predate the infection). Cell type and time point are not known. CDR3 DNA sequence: TGTGCCATCAGTGCGGGGGAAGAGACCCAGTACTTC. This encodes CAISAGEETQYF.